The 27 T cell receptor beta chains below were found in one sample sequenced in a study of blood T cell repertoires in COVID-19. Here immunoSEQ multiplex PCR was the method, and the copy in TCRdb shows in-frame clones only, minus some. The top ten clones hold 4.2% of a sample with about 150,000 clones, around 80% of them seen once. Source material: peripheral blood. The receptors come from a man between 60 and 70 years old with acute or convalescent COVID-19.

The chain combines TRBV6-1 with TRBJ2-7; 8 nucleotides agree with TRBD2. The CDR3 sequence is 15 residues long. J was trimmed by 2 bases and V by 3 bases; bases with no gene match: 6. CDR1 and CDR2 (germline): MNHNS, SASEGT. The CDR3 coding sequence is TGTGCCAGCAGTGAGGCTAGCGGGTCGGCCTACGAGCAGTACTTC. Protein: CASSEASGSAYEQYF.

This chain joins TRBV11-2 and TRBJ2-7, with TRBD1 as a possible D gene (6 bases). This CDR3 spans 14 amino acids. V gave up 1 base and J gave up 2 bases, with 9 bases separating them. The germline V gene encodes CDR1 SGHAT and CDR2 FQNNGV. CDR3 DNA sequence: TGTGCCAGCAGCTTAGGGACAGTTACCTACGAGCAGTACTTC. Encoded protein: CASSLGTVTYEQYF.

The chain is built from TRBV4-1 and TRBJ2-3; no firm D call. There are 12 residues in the CDR3. Deletions cut 2 bases from V and 6 bases from J, with 6 bases between. In germline, CDR1 is MGHRA, CDR2 YSYEKL. The CDR3 is CASSQRSDTQYF. In DNA form, the CDR3 reads TGCGCCAGCAGCCAACGGTCCGATACGCAGTATTTT.

The chain joins TRBV2 to TRBJ1-4, with 10 bases lining up with TRBD1. Per germline, CDR1 SNHLY and CDR2 FYNNEI. This CDR3 has 15 amino acids. V was clipped by 6 bases and J by 3 bases; unmatched bases: 4. The CDR3 is CASRRDRGANEKLFF. DNA for the CDR3: TGTGCCAGCAGAAGGGACAGGGGCGCTAATGAAAAACTGTTTTTT.

The rearrangement uses TRBV6-5 and TRBJ2-7; the match to TRBD1 covers 10 bases. This CDR3 contains 14 residues. With V trimmed by 8 bases and J by 2 bases, 6 bases remained unmatched. The germline CDR1 and CDR2 sequences are MNHEY and SVGAGI. DNA for the CDR3: TGTGCCAGCCTTCCGGGACAGGGGACCTACGAGCAGTACTTC. It specifies CASLPGQGTYEQYF.

This rearrangement joins TRBV5-5 to TRBJ2-1; TRBD2 matches 10 bases. The CDR3 is 14 residues long. Trimming removed 3 bases from V and 6 bases from J; junction bases left unmatched: 3. Germline V gene lookup returns CDR1 SGHKS and CDR2 YYEKEE (reference sequence). The CDR3 region is CASSYGTSANEQFF. The CDR3 nucleotides are TGTGCCAGCAGCTACGGGACTAGCGCCAATGAGCAGTTCTTC. Combining the CDR3 with reference TRBV5-5 and TRBJ2-1 gives the whole variable domain DAGVTQSPTHLIKTRGQQVTLRCSPISGHKSVSWYQQVLGQGPQFIFQYYEKEERGRGNFPDRFSARQFPNYSSELNVNALLLGDSALYLCASSYGTSANEQFFGPGTRLTVL.

This sequence joins TRBV6-4 and TRBJ2-3; tentatively, D is TRBD2 (6 bases). The CDR3 runs to 14 residues. Trimming took off 7 bases at V and 3 bases at J, with 14 bases between the two ends. The V gene's germline CDR1 is MRHNA and CDR2 SNTAGT. The CDR3 sequence: CASISGPRTDTQYF. CDR3 bases: TGTGCCAGCATAAGCGGGCCTCGTACAGATACGCAGTATTTT.

J is TRBJ2-7 and V is TRBV30; unclear D gene. This CDR3 is built from 11 residues. Germline CDR1 GTSNPN, CDR2 SVGIG (reference sequence). Trimming stripped 1 base from V and 4 bases from J, with 5 bases between. CDR3 amino acids: CAWSAQYEQYF. In DNA, the CDR3 is TGTGCCTGGAGTGCCCAATACGAGCAGTACTTC. The complete variable domain, with remaining parts taken from reference TRBV30 and TRBJ2-7, reads SQTIHQWPATLVQPVGSPLSLECTVEGTSNPNLYWYRQAAGRGLQLLFYSVGIGQISSEVPQNLSASRPQDRQFILSSKKLLLSDSGFYLCAWSAQYEQYFGPGTRLTVT.

This clone has more than one count but fewer than ten. The rearrangement uses TRBV11-2 and TRBJ2-7; 7 nucleotides match TRBD1. The junction had 6 bases not matched to a gene; V was cut back by 5 bases and J by 5 bases. This CDR3 is built from 13 residues. Looked up from germline, CDR1 is SGHAT and CDR2 is FQNNGV. For the CDR3, the DNA is TGTGCCAGCAGCCCCGGGACAGTGAACGAGCAGTACTTC. Translated: CASSPGTVNEQYF.

This clone was counted between two and nine times. The chain is built from TRBV6-5 and TRBJ1-1; TRBD1 matches 8 bases. The CDR3 sequence is 13 residues long. Germline V gene data show CDR1 as MNHEY and CDR2 as SVGAGI. The junction had 5 bases not matched to a gene; V was cut back by 6 bases and J by 5 bases. The CDR3 loop is CASRLQGATEAFF. Here the CDR3 DNA reads TGTGCCAGCAGACTCCAGGGGGCAACTGAAGCTTTCTTT.

The chain carries TRBV29-1 and TRBJ2-5, with D possibly matching TRBD1 (5 bases). V dropped 6 bases and J dropped 5 bases, with 13 bases sitting between them. Per the germline V gene, CDR1 is SQVTM and CDR2 is ANQGSEA. CDR3 size: 12 residues. CDR3 bases: TGCAGCGTGAGGCTAGGGGTTGAGACCCAGTACTTC. Amino acids: CSVRLGVETQYF.

The chain employs TRBV4-2 and TRBJ2-3; 7 bases are shared with TRBD2. The CDR3 has 17 residues. Germline V gene data show CDR1 as LGHNA and CDR2 as YNFKEQ. V was clipped by 0 bases and J by 0 bases; unmatched bases: 6. CDR3 sequence reads: CASSQDGGRASTDTQYF. The CDR3 DNA sequence: TGTGCCAGCAGCCAAGATGGGGGGAGGGCGAGCACAGATACGCAGTATTTT.

The chain couples TRBV7-8 to TRBJ2-3; D remains unclear. Germline CDR1 reads SGHVS; CDR2 reads FQNEAQ. The CDR3 is 12 amino acids. V lost 2 bases and J 2 bases, leaving 2 bases between the germline ends. The CDR3, as DNA: TGTGCCAGCAGCTTATACACAGATACGCAGTATTTT. Protein sequence: CASSLYTDTQYF.

The chain couples TRBV5-1 to TRBJ2-7, with a possible D match to TRBD2 (5 bases). In germline, CDR1 is SGHRS, CDR2 YFSETQ. The CDR3 length is 14 residues. Deletions cut 5 bases from V and 2 bases from J, with 14 bases between. Written as DNA, the CDR3 is TGCGCCAGCAGAGGAGGAAACCCTCCCTACGAGCAGTACTTC. It yields the protein CASRGGNPPYEQYF.

The CDR3 loop reads CASSLGSGDGNTIYF. CDR3 DNA: TGCGCCAGCAGCTTGGGATCAGGGGACGGAAACACCATATATTTT. The gene calls are TRBV5-1 and TRBJ1-3; D might be TRBD1 (6 bases). The CDR3 length is 15 residues. Per the germline V gene, CDR1 is SGHRS and CDR2 is YFSETQ. V dropped 0 bases and J dropped 4 bases, with 11 bases sitting between them. Combining the CDR3 with reference TRBV5-1 and TRBJ1-3 gives the whole variable domain KAGVTQTPRYLIKTRGQQVTLSCSPISGHRSVSWYQQTPGQGLQFLFEYFSETQRNKGNFPGRFSGRQFSNSRSEMNVSTLELGDSALYLCASSLGSGDGNTIYFGEGSWLTVV.

This chain links TRBV5-5 with TRBJ2-7, with D possibly matching TRBD2 (5 bases). Trimming removed 4 bases from V and 7 bases from J, with 18 bases in between. CDR3 length: 14 residues. Germline CDR1 SGHKS, CDR2 YYEKEE (reference sequence). CDR3 protein: CASSPSRVTQEQYF. The DNA of the CDR3 is TGTGCCAGCAGCCCCTCGAGGGTAACACAGGAGCAGTACTTC. The full variable domain, rest sourced from reference TRBV5-5 and TRBJ2-7, is DAGVTQSPTHLIKTRGQQVTLRCSPISGHKSVSWYQQVLGQGPQFIFQYYEKEERGRGNFPDRFSARQFPNYSSELNVNALLLGDSALYLCASSPSRVTQEQYFGPGTRLTVT.

This clone was detected ten times or more. The genes are TRBV24-1 and TRBJ2-1, with a possible D match to TRBD2 (5 bases). The germline V gene encodes CDR1 KGHDR and CDR2 SFDVKD. This CDR3 region has 15 residues. V lost 1 base to trimming and J lost 0 bases, with 6 bases between them. The CDR3 nucleotides are TGTGCCACCAGTGATTTTCGGGGCTCCTACAATGAGCAGTTCTTC. Protein product: CATSDFRGSYNEQFF.

The rearrangement links TRBV5-4 to TRBJ2-7; 10 nucleotides align to TRBD1. The germline V gene encodes CDR1 SGHNT and CDR2 YYREEE (reference sequence). The CDR3 consists of 15 residues. Trimming cost V 4 bases and J 1 base; bases outside gene matches: 5. In nucleotides, the CDR3 is TGTGCCAGCAGCCTGGGGGGACAGGGGTCCTACGAGCAGTACTTC. Amino acids: CASSLGGQGSYEQYF.

The chain has TRBV5-1 and TRBJ2-2; D is uncertain. Germline CDR1 is SGHRS and CDR2 is YFSETQ. This CDR3 comprises 15 residues. Trimming shortened V by 0 bases and J by 0 bases, and 6 bases separated the two germline ends. In DNA form, the CDR3 reads TGCGCCAGCAGCTTGGCTTTAGCGAACACCGGGGAGCTGTTTTTT. Its translation: CASSLALANTGELFF.

This CDR3 reads CASRLRGAVGELFF. The DNA for the CDR3 is TGTGCCAGCAGATTAAGGGGCGCCGTCGGGGAGCTGTTTTTT. The gene calls are TRBV28 and TRBJ2-2, with D possibly TRBD1 on 5 matching bases. The CDR3 is made up of 14 amino acids. Trimming removed 6 bases at V and 7 bases at J, with 15 bases between. The V gene's germline CDR1 is MDHEN and CDR2 SYDVKM.

A note on this clone: A read error may produce the germline difference seen at one junction end. The chain joins TRBV18 to TRBJ1-2, with TRBD1 as a possible D gene (6 bases). The CDR3 is 15 residues long. CDR1 and CDR2 (germline): KGHSH, LQKENI. This CDR3 is CASSPPDRDYYGYTF. CDR3 DNA: TGTGCCAGCTCACCACCGGACAGAGATTACTATGGCTACACTTTC.

This clone occurred a few times. The rearrangement links TRBV6-5 to TRBJ1-4; no definite D call. The CDR3 has 15 residues. Germline CDR1 and CDR2: MNHEY and SVGAGI. Trimming stripped 8 bases from V and 0 bases from J, with 13 bases between. CDR3 DNA: TGTGCCAGCTCGGGTTCCCTTGCAACTAATGAAAAACTGTTTTTT. Residues: CASSGSLATNEKLFF.

This clone was picked up one time. The chain uses TRBV11-2 and TRBJ1-5; D unclear. In germline, CDR1 is SGHAT, CDR2 FQNNGV. V lost 5 bases and J 0 bases, leaving 8 bases between the germline ends. The CDR3 is made up of 14 amino acids. The CDR3 sequence is CASSGQNSNQPQHF. The DNA of the CDR3 is TGTGCCAGCAGCGGGCAGAATAGCAATCAGCCCCAGCATTTT.

This clone occurred a few times. V is TRBV18 and J is TRBJ1-1, with a weak D call TRBD1 (6 bases). The CDR3 consists of 15 residues. V was shortened by 3 bases and J by 0 bases, with 11 bases between the two germline ends. Per germline, CDR1 KGHSH and CDR2 LQKENI. The CDR3 region is CASSPQGLMNTEAFF. CDR3 nucleotides: TGTGCCAGCTCACCCCAGGGGTTAATGAACACTGAAGCTTTCTTT.

This clone was detected only a few times. The chain carries TRBV4-2 and TRBJ2-5; D is unclear. This CDR3 contains 14 residues. Germline-derived CDR1 and CDR2 are LGHNA and YNFKEQ. Trimming removed 0 bases from V and 0 bases from J, with 5 bases in between. The CDR3 spells CASSQDPDQETQYF. The CDR3, as DNA: TGTGCCAGCAGCCAAGATCCGGACCAAGAGACCCAGTACTTC.

This rearrangement joins TRBV7-8 to TRBJ2-7, with 11 nucleotides matching TRBD2. The V and J ends lost 0 bases and 3 bases, in that order; junction bases with no gene match: 4. This CDR3 has 16 amino acids. Per germline, CDR1 SGHVS and CDR2 FQNEAQ. CDR3 nucleotides: TGTGCCAGCAGCTTAGCGCCTAGCGGGAGGTTCTACGAGCAGTACTTC. Encoded protein: CASSLAPSGRFYEQYF.

CDR3 in amino acids: CASSLVRGPNTDTQYF. In nucleotides, the CDR3 is TGTGCCAGCAGCTTAGTCAGGGGCCCAAACACAGATACGCAGTATTTT. The rearrangement joins TRBV7-6 to TRBJ2-3; possible D gene TRBD1, 6 bases. The CDR3 is 16 residues long. Deletions cut 1 base from V and 2 bases from J, with 13 bases between. The germline CDR1 and CDR2 sequences are SGHVS and FNYEAQ.